This T cell receptor (beta chain) was obtained from a study of T cell responses to AZD1222 COVID-19 vaccine. Findings and caveats of the study: Mapped onto spike, vaccine-associated CD4 TCRs spanned it and were dominant at 160-218 and 743-854.

Libraries were prepared by immunoSEQ multiplex PCR; TCRdb keeps only in-frame clonotypes and omits some of them. The sample shows roughly 160,000 clones, approximately 90% of them seen only once. Per the germline V gene, CDR1 is LGHNA and CDR2 is YNFKEQ. The V end lost 1 base, the J end lost 0 bases, and 12 bases lay between the germline ends. There are 16 residues in the CDR3. As concerns this clone: Its target is unknown.

The sequence was obtained from an adult in good health. Sequenced here: peripheral blood, sampled on day 0 of AZD1222 vaccination. The gene calls are TRBV4-2 and TRBJ1-1, with D hard to call. The CDR3 sequence is CASSQGADPMNTEAFF. The DNA for the CDR3 is TGTGCCAGCAGCCAAGGGGCAGACCCCATGAACACTGAAGCTTTCTTT.